Each of the 25 T cell receptor beta chains below was sequenced from the same sample in a study of radiation and T cells in renal cell carcinoma. The repertoire was sequenced with immunoSEQ multiplex PCR; TCRdb's copy has only in-frame clones and lacks some. This sample has roughly 140,000 clones; approximately 90% occur once, and the top ten carry under 15%. Time point here: blood 2 weeks post-SBRT. The treatment: 15 Gy SBRT to primary tumor, nephrectomy 4 weeks later. Specimen: blood, collected from a patient whose treatment included radiotherapy and nephrectomy. Receptors were obtained from a woman aged 45-65 years with renal cell carcinoma.

This chain connects TRBV25-1 to TRBJ2-5, with D uncertain. The CDR3 runs to 15 residues. Trimming removed 2 bases from V and 5 bases from J, with 15 bases in between. Germline-derived CDR1 and CDR2 are MGHDK and SYGVNS. The CDR3 spells CASSETPPGRETQYF. CDR3 bases: TGTGCCAGCAGTGAAACCCCGCCTGGTAGGGAGACCCAGTACTTC. The complete variable domain, with remaining parts taken from reference TRBV25-1 and TRBJ2-5, reads EADIYQTPRYLVIGTGKKITLECSQTMGHDKMYWYQQDPGMELHLIHYSYGVNSTEKGDLSSESTVSRIRTEHFPLTLESARPSHTSQYLCASSETPPGRETQYFGPGTRLLVL.

This chain connects TRBV7-2 to TRBJ1-4; the D is unclear. Germline assignment: CDR1 SGHTA and CDR2 FQGNSA. Trimming took 1 base from V and 7 from J, leaving 13 bases between them. The CDR3 sequence is 15 residues long. The CDR3 loop reads CASSLGASQGEKLFF. The DNA for the CDR3 is TGTGCCAGCAGCTTAGGGGCGTCCCAAGGTGAAAAACTGTTTTTT.

This chain uses TRBV7-6 with TRBJ2-3; TRBD2 might be the D (5 bases). Germline V CDR1 and CDR2: SGHVS, FNYEAQ. The CDR3 contains 18 residues. V lost 0 bases to trimming and J lost 1 base, with 17 bases between them. CDR3 region: CASSLAPQGTSGTDTQYF. For the CDR3, the DNA is TGTGCCAGCAGCTTAGCGCCTCAAGGAACTAGTGGCACAGATACGCAGTATTTT.

CDR3 protein: CASRRQVRAAFQETQYF. CDR3 DNA sequence: TGCGCCAGCAGAAGACAGGTCCGAGCGGCTTTCCAAGAGACCCAGTACTTC. V and J are TRBV5-1 and TRBJ2-5, with D possibly being TRBD1 (6 bases). CDR1 and CDR2 (germline): SGHRS, YFSETQ. Trimming took off 5 bases at V and 1 base at J, with 21 bases between the two ends. The CDR3 is made up of 17 amino acids.

J is TRBJ2-5 and V is TRBV20-1; D remains unclear. V was trimmed by 3 bases and J by 5 bases, leaving 7 bases between them. CDR1 and CDR2 (germline): DFQATT, SNEGSKA (reference sequence). The CDR3 loop spans 11 amino acids. The CDR3 sequence is CSASLVETQYF. DNA for the CDR3: TGCAGTGCTAGCCTCGTGGAGACCCAGTACTTC.

In the case of this clone: The same CDR3 can be traced to other DNA sequences in this sample. This chain joins TRBV7-2 and TRBJ2-5, with TRBD2 matching over 7 bases. The CDR3 consists of 15 residues. J was trimmed by 2 bases and V by 1 base; bases with no gene match: 4. Germline V lookup: CDR1 SGHTA, CDR2 FQGNSA. The CDR3 sequence is CASSLGGGLQETQYF. DNA for the CDR3: TGTGCCAGCAGCTTAGGGGGGGGACTACAAGAGACCCAGTACTTC.

This chain connects TRBV9 to TRBJ2-2; 8 bases align to TRBD2. The V and J ends lost 4 bases and 4 bases, in that order; junction bases with no gene match: 3. The CDR3 runs to 14 residues. The germline V gene has CDR1 SGDLS and CDR2 YYNGEE. The CDR3 is CASSPSGGTGELFF. CDR3 DNA: TGTGCCAGCAGCCCGAGCGGGGGCACCGGGGAGCTGTTTTTT.

V is TRBV30 and J is TRBJ1-6; D unclear. The ends were cut back, 2 bases at V and 5 bases at J, with 16 bases in the middle. CDR3 length: 16 amino acids. Germline V gene sequence: CDR1 GTSNPN, CDR2 SVGIG (reference sequence). The CDR3 DNA is TGTGCCTGGAGTTTTGGACCCCTCGACGATAATTCACCCCTCCACTTT. This codes for CAWSFGPLDDNSPLHF.

The chain carries TRBV6-5 and TRBJ2-3, with 10 positions matching TRBD2. Trimming took 2 bases from V and 2 from J; bases not matched to a gene: 1. CDR3 length equals 15 residues. Germline V gene data show CDR1 as MNHEY and CDR2 as SVGAGI. The CDR3, as DNA: TGTGCCAGCAGTTACGGACTAGCGGACACAGATACGCAGTATTTT. Translating gives CASSYGLADTDTQYF.

The chain is built from TRBV5-8 and TRBJ1-2; no definite D call. V was cut by 4 bases and J by 4 bases, with 14 bases left in between. In germline, CDR1 is SGHTS, CDR2 YDEGEE. The CDR3 is 14 amino acids. The CDR3 here is CASSLGGPFYGYTF. CDR3 DNA: TGTGCCAGCAGCCTGGGCGGGCCTTTCTATGGCTACACCTTC.

The chain links TRBV15 to TRBJ2-5, with 9 bases identical to TRBD1. The DNA end lines up better with TRBJ2-7; the J call may be wrong. Germline lookup yields CDR1 LNHNV and CDR2 YYDKDF (reference sequence). The CDR3 length is 15 residues. The CDR3 loop is CATSYRDRDTYEQYF. CDR3 nucleotides: TGTGCCACCAGCTACCGGGACAGGGATACCTACGAGCAGTACTTC.

V is TRBV6-6 and J is TRBJ2-2; D is undetermined. Germline loops: CDR1 MNHNY, CDR2 SVGAGI (reference sequence). V lost 2 bases to trimming and J lost 0 bases, with 10 bases between them. The CDR3 covers 16 residues. The CDR3 loop is CASSYQYRTNTGELFF. CDR3 nucleotides: TGTGCCAGCAGTTACCAGTACCGTACGAACACCGGGGAGCTGTTTTTT.

The CDR3 DNA reads TGCGCCAGCGGGGACTGGCGAGAGACCCAGTACTTC. Translating gives CASGDWRETQYF. V and J are TRBV10-2 and TRBJ2-5; weak D call: TRBD2 (6 bases). The CDR3 consists of 12 residues. The V gene lost 8 bases and the J gene lost 4 bases, with 11 bases spanning the gap. Germline V gene lookup returns CDR1 WSHSY and CDR2 SAAADI.

The chain has TRBV7-9 and TRBJ2-5; 9 bases are shared with TRBD1. Germline-derived CDR1 and CDR2 are SEHNR and FQNEAQ (reference sequence). V gave up 1 base and J gave up 3 bases; unmatched junction bases: 3. This CDR3 spans 15 amino acids. In DNA, the CDR3 is TGTGCCAGCAGCTTAGGGGACAGGGTAGAAGAGACCCAGTACTTC. Its protein is CASSLGDRVEETQYF.

The chain uses TRBV28 and TRBJ1-1; D is possibly TRBD1 (5 bases). From germline, CDR1 is MDHEN and CDR2 SYDVKM. The CDR3 contains 14 residues. V was cut by 3 bases and J by 5 bases, with 13 bases left in between. CDR3 coding DNA: TGTGCCAGCAGTTTGAGGGGCGGCGAAACTGAAGCTTTCTTT. Encoded protein: CASSLRGGETEAFF.

This clone was counted between two and nine times. The chain is built from TRBV9 and TRBJ1-3; D is ambiguous. This CDR3 contains 15 residues. V was trimmed by 3 bases and J by 1 base, leaving 11 bases between them. Germline CDR1 SGDLS, CDR2 YYNGEE. The CDR3, as DNA: TGTGCCAGCAGCGCCGTCGGGTTATCTGGAAACACCATATATTTT. Encoded protein: CASSAVGLSGNTIYF. The whole variable domain, filled in from reference TRBV9 and TRBJ1-3, reads DSGVTQTPKHLITATGQRVTLRCSPRSGDLSVYWYQQSLDQGLQFLIQYYNGEERAKGNILERFSAQQFPDLHSELNLSSLELGDSALYFCASSAVGLSGNTIYFGEGSWLTVV.

This chain uses TRBV5-4 with TRBJ2-3; TRBD2 agrees at 7 bases. This CDR3 region has 16 residues. J gave up 0 bases and V 4 bases, and 8 bases lay outside the gene matches. Germline CDR1 is SGHNT and CDR2 is YYREEE (reference sequence). CDR3 sequence: CASSPTSGASTDTQYF. Here the CDR3 DNA reads TGTGCCAGCAGCCCCACCAGCGGGGCTAGCACAGATACGCAGTATTTT.

This clone was detected once. The chain carries TRBV29-1 and TRBJ1-2; 8 positions agree with TRBD1. Germline assignment: CDR1 SQVTM and CDR2 ANQGSEA. The CDR3 sequence is 12 residues long. Losses at the gene ends were 7 bases for V and 5 bases for J; bases not matched to a gene: 6. CDR3 sequence reads: CSGTGGNYGYTF. The CDR3 DNA sequence: TGCAGCGGCACAGGGGGTAATTATGGCTACACCTTC.

The chain is built from TRBV30 and TRBJ2-7; maybe TRBD2 (5 bases). Trimming removed 5 bases from V and 7 bases from J, with 21 bases in between. Germline lookup yields CDR1 GTSNPN and CDR2 SVGIG (reference sequence). The CDR3 has 14 residues. CDR3: CAWDPSSGVGEQYF. DNA of the CDR3: TGTGCCTGGGACCCGTCTTCCGGGGTGGGGGAGCAGTACTTC.

The chain couples TRBV11-3 to TRBJ1-1, with D uncertain. The germline gives CDR1 SGHNT, CDR2 YENEEA. V was pared by 3 bases and J by 5 bases, with 19 bases between. This CDR3 has 16 amino acids. The CDR3 region is CASSFRRPGPRTEAFF. The CDR3 DNA sequence: TGTGCCAGCAGCTTCCGCCGGCCCGGGCCAAGAACTGAAGCTTTCTTT.

This clone was seen just once. The CDR3 sequence: CASHGTSGGIHQETQYF. Here the CDR3 DNA reads TGTGCCAGCCACGGGACTAGCGGGGGGATTCACCAAGAGACCCAGTACTTC. The V gene is TRBV18, the J gene TRBJ2-5; 15 bases agree with TRBD2. This CDR3 has 17 residues. The V and J ends lost 8 bases and 0 bases, in that order; junction bases with no gene match: 7. CDR1 is KGHSH and CDR2 is LQKENI in the germline V gene.

The chain couples TRBV28 to TRBJ2-7, with D unresolved. The CDR3 is 16 residues long. CDR1 is MDHEN, CDR2 SYDVKM, per germline. Trimming pared 1 base from V and 4 bases from J, leaving 17 bases between. The DNA of the CDR3 is TGTGCCAGCAGTTTATCCCAAGGCAGATTACGTTACGAGCAGTACTTC. It encodes CASSLSQGRLRYEQYF.

V and J are TRBV2 and TRBJ1-2; no clear D gene. This CDR3 is built from 12 residues. Germline-derived CDR1 and CDR2 are SNHLY and FYNNEI. Trimming took off 4 bases at V and 8 bases at J, with 11 bases between the two ends. DNA for the CDR3: TGTGCCAGCAGTGGAGGACTAGCGGGCTACACCTTC. Encoded protein: CASSGGLAGYTF. The whole variable domain, filled in from reference TRBV2 and TRBJ1-2, reads EPEVTQTPSHQVTQMGQEVILRCVPISNHLYFYWYRQILGQKVEFLVSFYNNEISEKSEIFDDQFSVERPDGSNFTLKIRSTKLEDSAMYFCASSGGLAGYTFGSGTRLTVV.

The rearrangement uses TRBV6-5 and TRBJ1-1; D uncertain. Germline V gene data show CDR1 as MNHEY and CDR2 as SVGAGI. Deletions cut 7 bases from V and 4 bases from J, with 13 bases between. This CDR3 is 13 amino acids long. CDR3 nucleotide sequence: TGTGCCAGCAATGGGGTTTTAGGCACTGAAGCTTTCTTT. It yields the protein CASNGVLGTEAFF.

CDR3 region: CASSLTTSLETQYF. In DNA, the CDR3 is TGTGCCAGCAGCTTAACGACTAGCCTAGAGACCCAGTACTTC. The chain couples TRBV13 to TRBJ2-5; TRBD2 aligns across 7 bases. The junction had 4 bases not matched to a gene; V was cut back by 2 bases and J by 4 bases. The CDR3 loop spans 14 amino acids. Germline V lookup: CDR1 PRHDT, CDR2 FYEKMQ (reference sequence).